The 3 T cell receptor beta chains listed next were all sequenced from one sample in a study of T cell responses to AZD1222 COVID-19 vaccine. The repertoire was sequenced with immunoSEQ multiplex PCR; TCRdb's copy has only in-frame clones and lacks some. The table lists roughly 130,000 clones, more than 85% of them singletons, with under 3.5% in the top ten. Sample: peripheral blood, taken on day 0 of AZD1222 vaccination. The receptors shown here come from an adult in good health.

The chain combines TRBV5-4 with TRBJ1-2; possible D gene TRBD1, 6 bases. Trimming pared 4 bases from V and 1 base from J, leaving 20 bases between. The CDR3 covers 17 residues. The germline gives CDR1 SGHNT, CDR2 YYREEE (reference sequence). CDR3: CASSVGTDRSFNYGYTF. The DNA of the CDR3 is TGTGCCAGCAGCGTGGGGACGGACAGATCTTTTAACTATGGCTACACCTTC.

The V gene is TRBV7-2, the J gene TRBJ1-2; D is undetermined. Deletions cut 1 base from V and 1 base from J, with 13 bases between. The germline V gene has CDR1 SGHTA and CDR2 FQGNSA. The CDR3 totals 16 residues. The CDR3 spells CASSLESGLLNYGYTF. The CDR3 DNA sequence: TGTGCCAGCAGCTTAGAGTCTGGACTGCTTAACTATGGCTACACCTTC.

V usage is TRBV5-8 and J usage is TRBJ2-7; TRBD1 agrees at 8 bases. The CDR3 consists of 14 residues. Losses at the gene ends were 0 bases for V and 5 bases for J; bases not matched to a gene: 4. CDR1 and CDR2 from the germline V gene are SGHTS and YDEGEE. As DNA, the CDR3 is TGTGCCAGCAGCTTGGGACAGGGGTTCGACGAGCAGTACTTC. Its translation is CASSLGQGFDEQYF. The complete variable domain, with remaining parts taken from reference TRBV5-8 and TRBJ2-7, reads EAGVTQSPTHLIKTRGQQATLRCSPISGHTSVYWYQQALGLGLQFLLWYDEGEERNRGNFPPRFSGRQFPNYSSELNVNALELEDSALYLCASSLGQGFDEQYFGPGTRLTVT.